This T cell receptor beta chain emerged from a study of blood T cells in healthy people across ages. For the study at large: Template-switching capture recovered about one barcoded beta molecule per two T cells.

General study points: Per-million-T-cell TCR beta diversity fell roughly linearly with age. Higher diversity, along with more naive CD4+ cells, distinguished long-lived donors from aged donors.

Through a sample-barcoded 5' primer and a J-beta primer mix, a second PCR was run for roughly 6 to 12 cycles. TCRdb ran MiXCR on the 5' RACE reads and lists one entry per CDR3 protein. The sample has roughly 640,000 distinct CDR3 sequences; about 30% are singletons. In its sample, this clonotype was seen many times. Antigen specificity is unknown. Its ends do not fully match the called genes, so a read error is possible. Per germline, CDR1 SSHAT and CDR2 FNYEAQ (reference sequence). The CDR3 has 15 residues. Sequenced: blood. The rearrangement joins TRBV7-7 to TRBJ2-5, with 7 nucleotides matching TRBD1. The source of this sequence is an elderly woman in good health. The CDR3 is CASSTGTAKQETQYF. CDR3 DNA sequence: TGTGCTAGCAGCACCGGGACAGCGAAACAAGAGACCCAGTACTTC.